This is a list of T cell receptor beta chains from one sample in a study of blood T cells in healthy people across ages. TCRdb passed the 5' RACE reads through MiXCR, listing each CDR3 protein once. The table records about 1.4 million distinct CDR3 sequences, roughly 60% of them present only once. The sample was blood. These receptors came from a man aged 18 to 35 in good health. Both conserved end residues are part of each CDR3. D genes are given only for firm matches. The size entry is marked missing in some rows and otherwise reads once, few, many or a size class.

CASSLGSILEQYF | TGTGCCAGCAGTCTGGGGTCGATTCTGGAGCAGTACTTC | . | . | TRBJ2-5 | TRBV2
CASSHGESPLHF | TGTGCCAGCAGCCATGGGGAATCACCCCTCCACTTT | . | . | TRBJ1-6 | TRBV3-1
CASSLRGTGGSIGANVLTF | TGTGCCAGCAGTTTAAGGGGGACAGGGGGAAGCATTGGGGCCAACGTCCTGACTTTC | . | TRBD1 | TRBJ2-6 | TRBV12-3/TRBV12-4
CASSQDWALADTQYF | TGTGCCAGCAGCCAAGATTGGGCTTTGGCAGATACGCAGTATTTT | . | . | TRBJ2-3 | TRBV14
CASSEMQGSHEQYF | TGCGCCAGCAGTGAGATGCAGGGGAGCCACGAGCAGTACTTC | . | . | TRBJ2-7 | TRBV10-1
CASSITGGTSGSVTDTQYF | TGTGCCAGCAGCATTACCGGTGGGACTAGCGGGAGTGTGACAGATACGCAGTATTTT | . | TRBD2 | TRBJ2-3 | TRBV7-9
CSVDRQGTNTEAFF | TGCAGCGTTGATAGGCAGGGGACGAACACTGAAGCTTTCTTT | . | . | TRBJ1-1 | TRBV29-1
CASSPTSGTYNEQYF | TGTGCCAGCAGCCCTACTAGCGGGACCTACAATGAGCAGTACTTC | . | TRBD2 | TRBJ2-7 | TRBV7-2
CAISGPKNTEAFF | TGTGCCATCAGTGGACCGAAGAACACTGAAGCTTTCTTT | . | . | TRBJ1-1 | TRBV10-3
CASSQEGQGNTIYF | TGTGCCAGCAGCCAGGAGGGACAGGGGAACACCATATATTTT | . | TRBD1 | TRBJ1-3 | TRBV4-2
CASSFGISGFTDTQYF | TGTGCCAGCAGTTTCGGTATTAGCGGGTTCACAGATACGCAGTATTTT | . | TRBD2 | TRBJ2-3 | TRBV27
CASSQDGVPRGELFF | TGCGCCAGCAGCCAAGATGGGGTCCCGCGCGGGGAGCTGTTTTTT | . | . | TRBJ2-2 | TRBV4-3
CASSLFGGLYNEQYF | TGTGCCAGCAGTTTATTCGGCGGGCTTTACAATGAGCAGTACTTC | once | . | TRBJ2-5 | TRBV27
CAISLAGGLEQFF | TGTGCCATCAGTCTAGCGGGAGGACTTGAGCAGTTCTTC | . | TRBD2 | TRBJ2-1 | TRBV10-3
CASSPGLAGANYEQYF | TGTGCCAGCAGCCCCGGACTAGCGGGGGCTAACTACGAGCAGTACTTC | . | TRBD2 | TRBJ2-7 | TRBV7-8
CASSLSRSAYNEQYF | TGTGCCAGCAGCCTCTCCCGGTCCGCATACAATGAGCAGTACTTC | . | . | TRBJ2-7 | TRBV25-1
CASQTSTYNEQFF | TGTGCCAGCCAGACTAGCACCTACAATGAGCAGTTCTTC | . | TRBD2 | TRBJ2-1 | TRBV12-3/TRBV12-4
CASSPPSYNEQFF | TGTGCCAGCAGCCCCCCCAGCTACAATGAGCAGTTCTTC | many | . | TRBJ2-1 | TRBV7-9
CSARAWTGSQETQYF | TGCAGTGCTAGAGCTTGGACTGGATCCCAAGAGACCCAGTACTTC | . | . | TRBJ2-5 | TRBV20-1
CSAPLKGFPYNEQFF | TGCAGTGCTCCCCTTAAGGGGTTCCCCTACAATGAGCAGTTCTTC | . | . | TRBJ2-1 | TRBV20-1
CSVENRGVQAEAFF | TGCAGCGTTGAAAACAGGGGCGTCCAGGCTGAAGCTTTCTTT | few | TRBD1 | TRBJ1-1 | TRBV29-1
CASRPHGNPEAFF | TGTGCCAGTCGCCCCCACGGGAATCCTGAAGCTTTCTTT | . | . | TRBJ1-1 | TRBV9
CASSLAQATTEAFF | TGTGCCAGCAGTTTAGCACAGGCGACCACTGAAGCTTTCTTT | few | . | TRBJ1-1 | TRBV27
CASGPRNRDSTDTQYF | TGCGCCAGCGGCCCGCGAAACCGAGACAGCACAGATACGCAGTATTTT | once | . | TRBJ2-3 | TRBV4-1
CATGESSYEQYF | TGTGCCACCGGTGAGTCAAGCTACGAGCAGTACTTC | . | . | TRBJ2-7 | TRBV10-3
CSVDNAGISDTQYF | TGCAGCGTTGACAACGCGGGGATCTCAGATACGCAGTATTTT | . | . | TRBJ2-3 | TRBV29-1
CSAPGGTAYNSPLHF | TGCAGTGCTCCCGGGGGGACAGCCTATAATTCACCCCTCCACTTT | . | TRBD1 | TRBJ1-6 | TRBV20-1
CASSQEGDIYEQFF | TGCGCCAGCAGCCAAGAAGGAGATATTTATGAGCAGTTCTTC | . | . | TRBJ2-1 | TRBV4-3
CASSLPGTSPLHF | TGTGCCAGCAGCCTTCCAGGGACTTCACCCCTCCACTTT | . | . | TRBJ1-6 | TRBV6-2/TRBV6-3
CASSPPVGGETQYF | TGTGCCAGCTCACCCCCGGTCGGGGGGGAGACCCAGTACTTC | few | TRBD2 | TRBJ2-5 | TRBV18
CASSDPGQASEQFF | TGTGCCAGCAGTGACCCAGGACAGGCAAGTGAGCAGTTCTTC | . | TRBD1 | TRBJ2-1 | TRBV6-4
CSVEGQQETQYF | TGCAGCGTTGAAGGGCAGCAAGAGACCCAGTACTTC | few | . | TRBJ2-5 | TRBV29-1
CASSLRASTDTQYF | TGTGCCAGCAGTTTAAGGGCCTCCACAGATACGCAGTATTTT | few | . | TRBJ2-3 | TRBV6-6
CASSRTDFGNEQYF | TGTGCCAGCAGCCGGACAGATTTTGGAAACGAGCAGTACTTC | . | . | TRBJ2-7 | TRBV5-5
CSVELYGQPTDTQYF | TGCAGCGTTGAGCTTTATGGGCAGCCCACAGATACGCAGTATTTT | . | . | TRBJ2-3 | TRBV29-1
CASSPTSQDTQYF | TGTGCCAGCAGTCCAACCTCCCAAGATACGCAGTATTTT | . | . | TRBJ2-3 | TRBV28
CASSGDRSEYEQYF | TGTGCCAGCAGTGGAGATAGGTCGGAGTACGAGCAGTACTTC | . | . | TRBJ2-7 | TRBV2
CASSQDIGTSYNEQFF | TGCGCCAGCAGCCAAGATATTGGGACAAGCTACAATGAGCAGTTCTTC | . | . | TRBJ2-1 | TRBV4-1
CASSSPGQEDSPLHF | TGTGCCAGCAGCTCCCCGGGACAGGAAGATTCACCCCTCCACTTT | . | TRBD1 | TRBJ1-6 | TRBV7-9
CASRPTTAGNIQYF | TGTGCCAGCAGACCAACAACGGCGGGGAACATTCAGTACTTC | . | . | TRBJ2-4 | TRBV7-9
CASSPLVLAGIRHEQYF | TGTGCCAGCTCACCACTTGTCCTAGCGGGGATACGACACGAGCAGTACTTC | . | TRBD2 | TRBJ2-7 | TRBV18
CASSESPPAGPSTDTQYF | TGTGCCAGCAGTGAATCCCCCCCTGCAGGCCCTAGCACAGATACGCAGTATTTT | . | . | TRBJ2-3 | TRBV25-1
CASSGWTGGTDTQYF | TGTGCCAGCAGTGGGTGGACAGGGGGAACAGATACGCAGTATTTT | . | TRBD1 | TRBJ2-3 | TRBV25-1
CSARVWRKSSYEQYF | TGCAGTGCTAGAGTTTGGCGGAAGAGCTCCTACGAGCAGTACTTC | . | . | TRBJ2-7 | TRBV20-1
CASTDGAEKLFF | TGCGCCAGCACCGATGGGGCTGAAAAACTGTTTTTT | . | . | TRBJ1-4 | TRBV10-2
CASRTYEQYF | TGTGCCAGCAGAACCTACGAGCAGTACTTC | few | . | TRBJ2-7 | TRBV2
CASSPIYDRYGYTF | TGTGCCAGCAGCCCTATATATGACAGATATGGCTACACCTTC | . | . | TRBJ1-2 | TRBV14
CASSQDRLAGQPQHF | TGCGCCAGCAGCCAAGATCGGTTGGCTGGCCAGCCCCAGCATTTT | . | . | TRBJ1-5 | TRBV4-1
CASSLQLTSGSLSSYNEQFF | TGTGCCAGCAGTTTACAGTTGACTAGCGGGAGCCTATCGTCCTACAATGAGCAGTTCTTC | . | TRBD2 | TRBJ2-1 | TRBV28
CSASHRGQGYNEQYF | TGCAGTGCTAGCCACAGGGGGCAAGGCTACAATGAGCAGTACTTC | . | TRBD1 | TRBJ2-7 | TRBV20-1